This TCR beta chain was recovered during a study of T cells after yellow fever vaccination. TCRdb fed the 5' RACE reads into MiXCR, producing one record per CDR3 protein. Of a few hundred thousand distinct CDR3 sequences detected, roughly 7.5% appear once; the ten largest clones hold approximately 18%. The germline CDR1 and CDR2 sequences are MNHNS and SASEGT. This CDR3 is built from 13 residues. With 6 bases removed from V and 5 bases from J, the gap between germline ends came to 11 bases. The sequence was collected from a man aged 18 to 29 who received the YFV17D yellow fever vaccine. The starting material was PBMCs, obtained approximately 40 days after the first yellow fever vaccination. The J gene is TRBJ1-5, the V gene TRBV6-1; TRBD1 is a possible D gene (5 bases). CDR3 protein: CASSSVGDQPQHF. The DNA for the CDR3 is TGTGCCAGCAGCTCAGTGGGGGATCAGCCCCAGCATTTT.